The 2 T cell receptor beta chains reported below all come from one sample, sequenced in a study of shared clonotypes between healthy human individuals (dated by TCRdb to about 2020). Library preparation used the immunoSEQ multiplex PCR assay. TCRdb limited this immuneACCESS table to in-frame rearrangements with V and J called. A share of clones is missing; checked studies link under half to unresolved V genes, and the rest is unexplained. The sample table lists 300,000 to 400,000 clones, over 70% of them with a count of one. The top ten clonotypes cover 10% of the sample. The source material was memory CD4+ T cells sorted from blood. This sample's cell subset or site label indicates: CD45RA-negative fraction. The source is a man younger than 45 in good health.

This chain connects TRBV27 to TRBJ2-1; 9 bases fit TRBD1. Looked up from germline, CDR1 is MNHEY and CDR2 is SMNVEV (reference sequence). CDR3 length: 16 amino acids. V was pared by 3 bases and J by 5 bases, with 8 bases of the junction left unmatched. CDR3 nucleotide sequence: TGTGCCAGCAGTTTCGTGTCGGGACAGGGTGACAATGAGCAGTTCTTC. This sequence encodes CASSFVSGQGDNEQFF.

This clone was observed at least ten times. The rearrangement joins TRBV7-6 to TRBJ1-1; D unresolved. The germline V gene encodes CDR1 SGHVS and CDR2 FNYEAQ. V shed 1 base and J shed 3 bases, with 6 bases lying between them. The CDR3 has 13 residues. The CDR3 protein is CASSLGAYTEAFF. CDR3 coding DNA: TGTGCCAGCAGCTTAGGCGCGTACACTGAAGCTTTCTTT.